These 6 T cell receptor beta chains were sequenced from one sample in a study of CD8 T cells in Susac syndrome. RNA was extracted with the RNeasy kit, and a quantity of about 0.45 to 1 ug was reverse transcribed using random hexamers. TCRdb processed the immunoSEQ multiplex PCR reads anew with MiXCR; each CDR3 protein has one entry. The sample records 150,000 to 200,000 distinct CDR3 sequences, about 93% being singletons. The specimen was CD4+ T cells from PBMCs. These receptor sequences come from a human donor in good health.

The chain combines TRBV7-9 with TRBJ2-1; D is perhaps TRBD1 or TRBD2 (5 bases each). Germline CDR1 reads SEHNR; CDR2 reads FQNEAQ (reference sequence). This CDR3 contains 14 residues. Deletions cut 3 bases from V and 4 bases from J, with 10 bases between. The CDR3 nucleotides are TGTGCCAGCAGCTTCGGGGCGCCGTACAATGAGCAGTTCTTC. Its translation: CASSFGAPYNEQFF. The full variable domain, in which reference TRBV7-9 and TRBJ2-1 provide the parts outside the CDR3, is DTGVSQNPRHKITKRGQNVTFRCDPISEHNRLYWYRQTLGQGPEFLTYFQNEAQLEKSRLLSDRFSAERPKGSFSTLEIQRTEQGDSAMYLCASSFGAPYNEQFFGPGTRLTVL.

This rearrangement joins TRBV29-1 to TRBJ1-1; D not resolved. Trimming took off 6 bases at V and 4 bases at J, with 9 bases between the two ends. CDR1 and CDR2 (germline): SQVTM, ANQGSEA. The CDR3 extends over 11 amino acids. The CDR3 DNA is TGCAGCGTGCATTCGAGCACTGAAGCTTTCTTT. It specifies CSVHSSTEAFF.

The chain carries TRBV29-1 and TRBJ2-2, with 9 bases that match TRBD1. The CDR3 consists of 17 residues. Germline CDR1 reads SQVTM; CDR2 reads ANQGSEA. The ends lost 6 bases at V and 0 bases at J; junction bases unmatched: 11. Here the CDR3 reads CSVRRGQGNANTGELFF. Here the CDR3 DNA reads TGCAGCGTGAGACGGGGACAGGGCAACGCGAACACCGGGGAGCTGTTTTTT.

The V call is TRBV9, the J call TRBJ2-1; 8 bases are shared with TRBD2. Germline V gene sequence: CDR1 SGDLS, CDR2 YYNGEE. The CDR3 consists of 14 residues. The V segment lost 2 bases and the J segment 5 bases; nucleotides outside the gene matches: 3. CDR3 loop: CASSVGTRHNEQFF. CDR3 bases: TGTGCCAGCAGCGTCGGGACTAGACACAATGAGCAGTTCTTC.

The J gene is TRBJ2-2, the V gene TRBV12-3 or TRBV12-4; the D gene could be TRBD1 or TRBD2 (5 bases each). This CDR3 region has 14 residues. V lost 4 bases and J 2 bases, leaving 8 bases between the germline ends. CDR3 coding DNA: TGTGCCAGCAGTTGGGGGTTCAACACCGGGGAGCTGTTTTTT. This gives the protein CASSWGFNTGELFF.

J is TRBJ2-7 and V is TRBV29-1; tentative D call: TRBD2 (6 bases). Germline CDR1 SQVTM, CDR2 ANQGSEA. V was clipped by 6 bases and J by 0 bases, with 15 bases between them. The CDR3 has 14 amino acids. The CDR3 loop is CSVAGTLTSYEQYF. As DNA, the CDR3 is TGCAGCGTCGCCGGGACTCTAACCTCCTACGAGCAGTACTTC.